A selection of T cell receptor beta chains follows, all from one sample in a study of cytotoxic CD8 clonotypes in ibrutinib-treated CLL. Assay used: immunoSEQ multiplex PCR; TCRdb lists only in-frame clones, some missing. This sample has over 200,000 clones, with roughly 65% found just once. The sequenced sample was PBMCs, obtained after 12 months of ibrutinib treatment. These receptors all come from a human donor with chronic lymphocytic leukemia. CDR3s leave out the opening cysteine and the closing phenylalanine or tryptophan. Only part of the rows carry a size: once, few, many, or a class if the clone is expanded.

abundance,v_gene,j_gene,CDR3aa
few,TRBV7-3,TRBJ1-2,ASSSPGHPKCT
.,TRBV7-2,TRBJ2-7,ASSPFGLAELSYEQY
.,TRBV19,TRBJ1-5,ASTGTGGANQPQH
.,TRBV11-3,TRBJ1-1,ASSPGRGWSTEAF
.,TRBV4-3,TRBJ1-2,ASSMAAPRFYGYT
.,TRBV5-1,TRBJ2-5,ASSLIAGKETQY
.,TRBV6-1,TRBJ1-6,ASSDIVGNSPLH
.,TRBV7-9,TRBJ2-5,ASSLFGQGLISETQY
many,TRBV18,TRBJ2-3,ASSPTGGAGADTQY
once,TRBV5-1,TRBJ2-3,ASSLGTGKGDTQY
.,TRBV6-5,TRBJ1-5,ASSLQRYSNQPQH
.,TRBV7-2,TRBJ2-5,ASSLGGAFETQY
.,TRBV7-2,TRBJ2-7,ASSLANSGRSKRGEQY
.,TRBV7-9,TRBJ1-1,ASSLTGTANTEAF
.,TRBV5-1,TRBJ1-1,ASSLISGNTEAF
.,TRBV4-3,TRBJ1-2,ASSQDWGDRGTEGYT
.,TRBV4-1,TRBJ1-4,ASSHSTGGDEKLF
.,TRBV7-2,TRBJ2-2,ASSRTQATGELF
few,TRBV6-1,TRBJ2-3,ASSEVTGGWPDTQY
.,TRBV7-2,TRBJ2-5,ASSDFPGTGGGGGTQY
.,TRBV7-8,TRBJ1-2,ASSLVGGPLGGYT
.,TRBV29-1,TRBJ1-2,SVEVVLRGYT
few,TRBV6-1,TRBJ1-6,ASSEGVGSSPLH
.,TRBV13,TRBJ1-2,ASRQGSRNYGYT
.,TRBV29-1,TRBJ1-1,SVGDRYSEAF
few,TRBV2,TRBJ1-2,ASSSRGPGYT
.,TRBV29-1,TRBJ2-5,SVDRTEETQY
.,TRBV15,TRBJ2-7,ATSRGVTYEQY
.,TRBV7-9,TRBJ1-2,ASSPQGGEGYGYT
few,TRBV2,TRBJ2-1,ASNTGTYNEQF
.,TRBV5-1,TRBJ1-4,ASSLQTPNEKLF
.,TRBV6-1,TRBJ2-3,ASSGIFTDTQY
.,TRBV5-4,TRBJ2-3,ASSPAWTSGGAVDTQY
.,TRBV30,TRBJ1-1,AWSHGTVNTEAF
few,TRBV7-2,TRBJ2-1,ASSLSAGSYNEQF
.,TRBV28,TRBJ2-7,ASSLHSGSLLSEQY
.,TRBV7-2,TRBJ2-5,ASSLAGAGETQY
.,TRBV28,TRBJ2-7,ASSLFLSRGTLEQY
.,TRBV7-3,TRBJ1-2,ASSFKEQGIYGYT
.,TRBV9,TRBJ1-1,ASSVVGRNTEAF
.,TRBV19,TRBJ1-5,ASRGGGQPQH
many,TRBV30,TRBJ2-5,AWSVLSGLETQY
.,TRBV6-5,TRBJ1-1,ASSRLDRTEAF
.,TRBV2,TRBJ2-1,ASSERQGRYNEQF
.,TRBV30,TRBJ2-2,AWSENINTGELF
.,TRBV19,TRBJ1-5,ASSRDGLNQPQH
.,TRBV18,TRBJ1-1,ASSPPGTEAF
once,TRBV2,TRBJ2-7,ASSPSPASHEQY
.,TRBV15,TRBJ1-2,ATSRGDGNYGYT
.,TRBV7-3,TRBJ1-1,ASSFVEAF
.,TRBV4-1,TRBJ2-7,ASSQASGKAYEQY
.,TRBV5-1,TRBJ2-7,ASSSTTGQGV
.,TRBV29-1,TRBJ2-7,SVSKGFGSYEQY
.,TRBV28,TRBJ1-1,ASRIGPDAEAF
.,TRBV4-1,TRBJ1-5,ASSQGGASRNQPQH
.,TRBV6-5,TRBJ2-7,ASTGNTYEQY
.,TRBV27,TRBJ2-7,ASSSSGGPYEQY
.,TRBV5-1,TRBJ2-6,ASSPGGTGANVLT
.,TRBV29-1,TRBJ1-1,SVDGPTGTEAF